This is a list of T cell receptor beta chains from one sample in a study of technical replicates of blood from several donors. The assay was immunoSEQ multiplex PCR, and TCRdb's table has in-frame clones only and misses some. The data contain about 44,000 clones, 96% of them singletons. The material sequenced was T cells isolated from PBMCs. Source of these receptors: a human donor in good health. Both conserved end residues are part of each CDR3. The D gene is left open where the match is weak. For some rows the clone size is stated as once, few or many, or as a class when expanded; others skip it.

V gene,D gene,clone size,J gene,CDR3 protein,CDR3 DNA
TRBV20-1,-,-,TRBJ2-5,CSVDRKETQYF,TGCAGTGTCGACAGGAAAGAGACCCAGTACTTC
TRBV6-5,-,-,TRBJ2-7,CASSYAVGYYEQYF,TGTGCCAGCAGTTATGCGGTCGGGTATTACGAGCAGTACTTC
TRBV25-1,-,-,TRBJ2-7,CASSEFGSVYEQYF,TGTGCCAGCAGTGAATTCGGCAGCGTCTACGAGCAGTACTTC
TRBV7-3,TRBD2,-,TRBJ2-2,CASSIAGGPSGELFF,TGTGCCAGCAGCATAGCGGGAGGGCCAAGCGGGGAGCTGTTTTTT
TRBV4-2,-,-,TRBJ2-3,CASSQSFAGPTDTQYF,TGTGCCAGCAGCCAATCTTTCGCGGGCCCCACAGATACGCAGTATTTT
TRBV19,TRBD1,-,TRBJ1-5,CASGTGGNQPQHF,TGTGCCAGTGGGACAGGGGGGAATCAGCCCCAGCATTTT
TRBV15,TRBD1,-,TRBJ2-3,CATSREGQGAEYTQYF,TGTGCCACCAGCAGAGAGGGGCAGGGGGCTGAGTATACGCAGTATTTT
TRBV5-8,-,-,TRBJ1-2,CASSLGWTEPYGYTF,TGTGCCAGCAGCTTGGGTTGGACAGAGCCCTATGGCTACACCTTC
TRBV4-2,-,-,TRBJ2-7,CASSQDWTTYEQYF,TGTGCCAGCAGCCAAGATTGGACAACATACGAGCAGTACTTC
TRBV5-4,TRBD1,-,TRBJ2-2,CASSSGTGGRSGELFF,TGTGCCAGCAGCTCGGGGACAGGGGGGAGATCCGGGGAGCTGTTTTTT
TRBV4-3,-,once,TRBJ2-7,CASSQVTGVGSEQYF,TGCGCCAGCAGCCAAGTAACTGGGGTAGGGAGCGAGCAGTACTTC
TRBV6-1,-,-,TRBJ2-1,CASSELSESSYNEQFF,TGTGCCAGCAGTGAGTTGAGCGAGAGCTCCTACAATGAGCAGTTCTTC
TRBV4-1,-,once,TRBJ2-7,CASSQVTHYEQYF,TGCGCCAGCAGCCAAGTGACTCATTACGAGCAGTACTTC
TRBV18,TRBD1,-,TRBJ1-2,CASSRDTGGFIGYTF,TGTGCCAGCTCTCGAGATACAGGGGGCTTCATTGGCTACACCTTC
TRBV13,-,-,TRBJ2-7,CASSDNLRLEQYF,TGTGCCAGCAGCGACAATCTACGTCTCGAGCAGTACTTC
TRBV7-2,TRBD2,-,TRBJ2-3,CASSLGLAGADTQYF,TGTGCCAGCAGCTTAGGGCTAGCGGGAGCAGATACGCAGTATTTT
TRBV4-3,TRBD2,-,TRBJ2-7,CASSQEGLADWHEQYF,TGCGCCAGCAGCCAAGAGGGACTAGCGGATTGGCACGAGCAGTACTTC
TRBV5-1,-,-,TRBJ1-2,CASSPRGAFANYGYTF,TGCGCCAGCAGCCCGCGGGGGGCCTTTGCTAACTATGGCTACACCTTC
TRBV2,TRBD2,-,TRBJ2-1,CASSDTSGEGHEQFF,TGTGCCAGCAGTGATACTAGCGGGGAAGGCCATGAGCAGTTCTTC
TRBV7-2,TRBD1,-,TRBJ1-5,CASSPGQGFKQPQHF,TGTGCCAGCAGTCCGGGACAGGGGTTTAAACAGCCCCAGCATTTT
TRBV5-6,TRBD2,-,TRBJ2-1,CASSSAGEGFYNEQFF,TGTGCCAGCAGTTCGGCGGGGGAGGGATTCTACAATGAGCAGTTCTTC
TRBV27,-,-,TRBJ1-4,CASSLLSEGTNEKLFF,TGTGCCAGCAGTTTACTCTCAGAGGGAACTAATGAAAAACTGTTTTTT
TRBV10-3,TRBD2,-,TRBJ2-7,CAISGGGFGSEQYF,TGTGCCATCAGTGGGGGGGGGTTTGGATCCGAGCAGTACTTC
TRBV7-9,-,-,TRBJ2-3,CASSLADRASGYF,TGTGCCAGCAGCTTAGCGGATAGGGCCAGCGGGTATTTT
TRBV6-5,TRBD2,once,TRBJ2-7,CASSYSYTLREGEQYF,TGTGCCAGCAGTTACTCCTATACGCTAAGGGAGGGCGAGCAGTACTTC
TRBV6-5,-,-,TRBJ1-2,CASSPLNRVKNGYTF,TGTGCCAGCAGCCCCCTGAACAGGGTTAAGAATGGCTACACCTTC
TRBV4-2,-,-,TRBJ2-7,CASSQEVTPSEQYF,TGTGCCAGCAGCCAGGAGGTCACCCCAAGCGAGCAGTACTTC
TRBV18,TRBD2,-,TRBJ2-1,CASSPLLTTGLAGNEQFF,TGTGCCAGCTCACCACTCCTCACAACGGGACTAGCGGGGAATGAGCAGTTCTTC
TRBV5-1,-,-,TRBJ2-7,CASSLRGPDEQYF,TGCGCCAGCAGCCTCAGGGGTCCGGACGAGCAGTACTTC
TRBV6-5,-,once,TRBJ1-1,CASSYGAGNTEAFF,TGTGCCAGCAGTTACGGGGCGGGAAACACTGAAGCTTTCTTT
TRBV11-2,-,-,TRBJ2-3,CASSLVKEKTQYF,TGTGCCAGCAGCTTAGTCAAAGAGAAAACGCAGTATTTT
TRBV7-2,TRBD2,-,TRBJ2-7,CASSSGLAGVLGYEQYF,TGTGCCAGCAGCTCGGGACTAGCGGGAGTCTTAGGCTACGAGCAGTACTTC
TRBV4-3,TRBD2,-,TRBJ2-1,CASSQAQHLSGTMGLNEQFF,TGCGCCAGCAGCCAAGCCCAACACCTCTCCGGGACTATGGGTTTAAATGAGCAGTTCTTC
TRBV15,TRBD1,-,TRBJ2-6,CATSGTGGSGANVLTF,TGTGCCACCAGCGGTACAGGGGGCTCTGGGGCCAACGTCCTGACTTTC
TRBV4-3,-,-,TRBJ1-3,CASSQDSNSGNTIYF,TGCGCCAGCAGCCAGGACAGTAACTCTGGAAACACCATATATTTT
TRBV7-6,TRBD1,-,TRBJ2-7,CASTLRTGGYEQYF,TGTGCCAGCACCTTAAGGACAGGGGGCTACGAGCAGTACTTC
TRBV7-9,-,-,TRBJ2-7,CASSLVSRGHEQYF,TGTGCCAGCAGCTTAGTTTCCAGGGGCCACGAGCAGTACTTC
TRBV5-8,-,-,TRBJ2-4,CASSLLEGIQYF,TGTGCCAGCAGCTTGCTGGAGGGGATTCAGTACTTC
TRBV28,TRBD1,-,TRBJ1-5,CASSLLSGGNQPQHF,TGTGCCAGCAGTTTACTATCAGGGGGTAATCAGCCCCAGCATTTT
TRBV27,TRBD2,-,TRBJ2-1,CASRGTSDNEQFF,TGTGCCAGCAGGGGGACTAGCGACAATGAGCAGTTCTTC
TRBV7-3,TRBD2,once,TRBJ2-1,CASSLNGGRVLIPDNEQFF,TGTGCCAGCAGCTTAAACGGCGGGAGGGTCCTAATACCGGACAATGAGCAGTTCTTC
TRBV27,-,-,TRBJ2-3,CASTQRDTQYF,TGTGCCAGCACCCAACGGGATACGCAGTATTTT
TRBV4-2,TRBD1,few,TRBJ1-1,CASSPGTGDTEAFF,TGTGCCAGCAGCCCAGGGACAGGGGACACTGAAGCTTTCTTT
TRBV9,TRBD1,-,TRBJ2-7,CASSISGTGAPEQYF,TGTGCCAGCAGCATTTCCGGGACAGGGGCCCCCGAGCAGTACTTC
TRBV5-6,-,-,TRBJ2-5,CASSLDREAETQYF,TGTGCCAGCAGCCTTGACAGGGAGGCAGAGACCCAGTACTTC
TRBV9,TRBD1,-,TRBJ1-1,CASSVGRAGGYAEAFF,TGTGCCAGCAGCGTAGGTAGGGCAGGGGGTTATGCTGAAGCTTTCTTT
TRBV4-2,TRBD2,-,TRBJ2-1,CASSLAGANNEQFF,TGTGCCAGCAGCCTAGCGGGTGCGAACAATGAGCAGTTCTTC
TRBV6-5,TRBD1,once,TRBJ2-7,CASSYSGTVPYEQYF,TGTGCCAGCAGTTACTCTGGGACAGTACCCTACGAGCAGTACTTC
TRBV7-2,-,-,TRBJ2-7,CASSPGGTYEQYF,TGTGCCAGCAGCCCTGGCGGAACCTACGAGCAGTACTTC